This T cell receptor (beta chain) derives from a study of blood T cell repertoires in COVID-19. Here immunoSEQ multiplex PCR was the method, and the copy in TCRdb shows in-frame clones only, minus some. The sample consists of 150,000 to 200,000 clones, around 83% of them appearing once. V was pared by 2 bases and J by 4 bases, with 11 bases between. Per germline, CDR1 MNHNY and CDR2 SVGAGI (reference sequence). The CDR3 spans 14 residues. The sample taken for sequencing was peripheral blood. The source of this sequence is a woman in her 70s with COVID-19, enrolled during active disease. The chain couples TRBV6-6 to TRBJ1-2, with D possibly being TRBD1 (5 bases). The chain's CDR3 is CASSYGAYAYGYTF. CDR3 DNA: TGTGCCAGCAGTTACGGGGCCTACGCCTATGGCTACACCTTC.